These T cell receptor beta chains were read from a single sample in a study of shared clonotypes between healthy human individuals. This table comes from immunoSEQ multiplex PCR, and its TCRdb copy is limited to in-frame clones, with some not included. The table has approximately 2,200,000 clones, about 93% seen once. Sequenced input: naive CD8+ T cells from PBMCs. The origin of the receptors is a man aged 18 to 29 in good health. Some clones in this sample may be carry-over from other donors' samples. The CDR3 runs from the conserved cysteine through the conserved F or W. Each record gives: V gene, J gene, D gene, clone size, CDR3 DNA, CDR3 protein. A D gene is named only where the DNA matches it firmly. Size is stated for part of the rows, as once, few or many counts, or as a class when the clone is expanded.

V: TRBV25-1; J: TRBJ1-2; D: NA; size: NA; DNA: TGTGCCAGCAGTTTGGGGTGGGACGGCTACACCTTC; CDR3: CASSLGWDGYTF
V: TRBV5-1; J: TRBJ2-3; D: NA; size: NA; DNA: TGCGCCAGCAGCTTGGTACCCGGGGGCAGGGTTGATACGCAGTATTTT; CDR3: CASSLVPGGRVDTQYF
V: TRBV28; J: TRBJ1-5; D: NA; size: NA; DNA: TGTGCCAGCAGTTTCAGTTTGACAAATAGCAATCAGCCCCAGCATTTT; CDR3: CASSFSLTNSNQPQHF
V: TRBV11-2; J: TRBJ1-1; D: NA; size: NA; DNA: TGTGCCGGCGGGCTGAACACTGAAGCTTTCTTT; CDR3: CAGGLNTEAFF
V: TRBV4-3; J: TRBJ2-7; D: TRBD1; size: NA; DNA: TGCGCCAGCAGCCAGGATCCCGGGACAGGGAACTACGAGCAGTACTTC; CDR3: CASSQDPGTGNYEQYF
V: TRBV14; J: TRBJ2-5; D: TRBD1; size: NA; DNA: TGTGCCAGCAGCTTGGTCAGGACAGGTCCGATTCAAGAGACCCAGTACTTC; CDR3: CASSLVRTGPIQETQYF
V: TRBV19; J: TRBJ2-3; D: TRBD2; size: NA; DNA: TGTGCCAGTAGTATAGGCAGTAGCGGGGAATTCACAGATACGCAGTATTTT; CDR3: CASSIGSSGEFTDTQYF
V: TRBV27; J: TRBJ1-1; D: NA; size: NA; DNA: TGTGCCAGCACCCTTACTGGAGGAAACACTGAAGCTTTCTTT; CDR3: CASTLTGGNTEAFF
V: TRBV6-5; J: TRBJ2-1; D: TRBD2; size: NA; DNA: TGTGCCAGCAGTTACTTGACTAGCGGGGCAGAGCAGTTCTTC; CDR3: CASSYLTSGAEQFF
V: TRBV19; J: TRBJ2-6; D: NA; size: NA; DNA: TGTGCCAGTAGTATTTCACAACTCTCTGGGGCCAACGTCCTGACTTTC; CDR3: CASSISQLSGANVLTF
V: TRBV5-1; J: TRBJ2-7; D: NA; size: NA; DNA: TGCGCCAGCAGCACAGGGACCGGCTCCTACGAGCAGTACTTC; CDR3: CASSTGTGSYEQYF
V: TRBV27; J: TRBJ2-7; D: TRBD1; size: NA; DNA: TGTGCCAGCAGTCCATTCGGGACAGGGGGTTTATACGAGCAGTACTTC; CDR3: CASSPFGTGGLYEQYF
V: TRBV7-9; J: TRBJ2-1; D: TRBD2; size: NA; DNA: TGTGCCAGCAGCCCCCCGGGAGGCAATGAGCAGTTCTTC; CDR3: CASSPPGGNEQFF
V: TRBV27; J: TRBJ1-1; D: TRBD1; size: NA; DNA: TGTGCCAGCGGCGGAATGACAGGGGTGAACACTGAAGCTTTCTTT; CDR3: CASGGMTGVNTEAFF
V: TRBV7-9; J: TRBJ1-2; D: NA; size: NA; DNA: TGTGCCAGCAGCCTCCCAGGGAGGGCTGGGGGCTACACCTTC; CDR3: CASSLPGRAGGYTF
V: TRBV7-9; J: TRBJ2-1; D: TRBD2; size: NA; DNA: TGTGCCAGTCGCTCGACTAGCGGGAGCTCCTACAATGAGCAGTTCTTC; CDR3: CASRSTSGSSYNEQFF
V: TRBV5-1; J: TRBJ2-7; D: NA; size: few; DNA: TGCGCCAGCAGCTGGGGACGGAATTACGAGCAGTACTTC; CDR3: CASSWGRNYEQYF
V: TRBV28; J: TRBJ1-3; D: NA; size: NA; DNA: TGTGCCAGCAGTTCTGACAGAACCCCTGGAAACACCATATATTTT; CDR3: CASSSDRTPGNTIYF
V: TRBV27; J: TRBJ1-1; D: TRBD1; size: NA; DNA: TGTGCCAGCAGTTTCGGGACAGGGGCGAACACTGAAGCTTTCTTT; CDR3: CASSFGTGANTEAFF
V: TRBV6-1; J: TRBJ2-1; D: TRBD2; size: NA; DNA: TGTGCCAGCAGTCCCTCGGGACTAGCGGATGAGCAGTTCTTC; CDR3: CASSPSGLADEQFF
V: TRBV6-6; J: TRBJ2-7; D: NA; size: NA; DNA: TGTGCCAGCAGTTACACCGAGGGGATGGGCCTGGGGGAGCAGTACTTC; CDR3: CASSYTEGMGLGEQYF
V: TRBV27; J: TRBJ2-3; D: TRBD1; size: NA; DNA: TGTGCCAGCCAGACAGGGCCTCGGGATACGCAGTATTTT; CDR3: CASQTGPRDTQYF
V: TRBV28; J: TRBJ2-1; D: NA; size: NA; DNA: TGTGCCACTATGCTCTACGGGAGCATAGATGAGCAGTTCTTC; CDR3: CATMLYGSIDEQFF
V: TRBV19; J: TRBJ1-1; D: TRBD1; size: NA; DNA: TGTGCCAGCCAACCCGGGACAGTGAACACTGAAGCTTTCTTT; CDR3: CASQPGTVNTEAFF
V: TRBV7-9; J: TRBJ2-7; D: NA; size: NA; DNA: TGTGCCAGCAGCTTAGGTTTCGGGGAGGTTTCATACGAGCAGTACTTC; CDR3: CASSLGFGEVSYEQYF
V: TRBV4-1; J: TRBJ2-7; D: NA; size: NA; DNA: TGCGCCAGCAGCCAAGATCGGGCAGGACCGCCCTACGAGCAGTACTTC; CDR3: CASSQDRAGPPYEQYF
V: TRBV29-1; J: TRBJ2-1; D: NA; size: NA; DNA: TGCAGCGTACGGACGGATTACAATGAGCAGTTCTTC; CDR3: CSVRTDYNEQFF
V: TRBV14; J: TRBJ2-5; D: NA; size: NA; DNA: TGTGCCAGCAGCCCTTGGAGGAGCGATCAAGAGACCCAGTACTTC; CDR3: CASSPWRSDQETQYF
V: TRBV7-3; J: TRBJ2-1; D: NA; size: NA; DNA: TGTGCCAGCAGCCTCCTCGGCGGAGGCCCTTACAATGAGCAGTTCTTC; CDR3: CASSLLGGGPYNEQFF
V: TRBV14; J: TRBJ2-7; D: NA; size: once; DNA: TGTGCCAGCAGCCCTGGGACTTCATTGTCGCACTTC; CDR3: CASSPGTSLSHF
V: TRBV7-9; J: TRBJ2-5; D: NA; size: NA; DNA: TGTGCCAGCAAGGGCCAAGAGACCCAGTACTTC; CDR3: CASKGQETQYF
V: TRBV11-2; J: TRBJ2-1; D: TRBD2; size: NA; DNA: TGTGCCAGCAGTACACTAGCGGGAATATTCAATGAGCAGTTCTTC; CDR3: CASSTLAGIFNEQFF
V: TRBV5-4; J: TRBJ2-2; D: TRBD2; size: NA; DNA: TGTGCCAGCAGCTCAGGACTAGCGGGAGCGTCCACCGGGGAGCTGTTTTTT; CDR3: CASSSGLAGASTGELFF
V: TRBV5-7; J: TRBJ1-1; D: NA; size: NA; DNA: TGTGCCAGCAGCCAGGGACGGAACACTGAAGCTTTCTTT; CDR3: CASSQGRNTEAFF
V: TRBV27; J: TRBJ2-5; D: NA; size: NA; DNA: TGTGCCAGCAGTTTATCTGGGGGGCCCCAAGAGACCCAGTACTTC; CDR3: CASSLSGGPQETQYF
V: TRBV5-1; J: TRBJ1-3; D: NA; size: NA; DNA: TGCGCCAGCAGCTTGTTCGCGGTCTCAGGAAACACCATATATTTT; CDR3: CASSLFAVSGNTIYF
V: TRBV27; J: TRBJ1-2; D: NA; size: NA; DNA: TGTGCCAGCAGTTTAAACAGTAACTATGGCTACACCTTC; CDR3: CASSLNSNYGYTF
V: TRBV4-1; J: TRBJ1-2; D: NA; size: few; DNA: TGCGCCAGCAGCCAAGAAGCCTTGGATGGCTACACCTTC; CDR3: CASSQEALDGYTF
V: TRBV7-9; J: TRBJ2-1; D: TRBD2; size: once; DNA: TGTGCCAGCACCGCAGTGGGGGGGACTAGCCGATCCAATGAGCAGTTCTTC; CDR3: CASTAVGGTSRSNEQFF
V: TRBV7-8; J: TRBJ1-1; D: TRBD1; size: NA; DNA: TGTGCCAGCAGCCCTATCCTACAGGGGCCAACCTCTGAAGCTTTCTTT; CDR3: CASSPILQGPTSEAFF
V: TRBV11-3; J: TRBJ2-7; D: NA; size: once; DNA: TGTGCCAGCAGCGTATTATGGGGATACGAGCAGTACTTC; CDR3: CASSVLWGYEQYF
V: TRBV28; J: TRBJ2-2; D: NA; size: NA; DNA: TGTGCCAGCAGTCCTCGTAACACCGGGGAGCTGTTTTTT; CDR3: CASSPRNTGELFF
V: TRBV7-9; J: TRBJ2-1; D: NA; size: NA; DNA: TGTGCCAGCAGCTTCCAGGGTTTCCCCAATGAGCAGTTCTTC; CDR3: CASSFQGFPNEQFF